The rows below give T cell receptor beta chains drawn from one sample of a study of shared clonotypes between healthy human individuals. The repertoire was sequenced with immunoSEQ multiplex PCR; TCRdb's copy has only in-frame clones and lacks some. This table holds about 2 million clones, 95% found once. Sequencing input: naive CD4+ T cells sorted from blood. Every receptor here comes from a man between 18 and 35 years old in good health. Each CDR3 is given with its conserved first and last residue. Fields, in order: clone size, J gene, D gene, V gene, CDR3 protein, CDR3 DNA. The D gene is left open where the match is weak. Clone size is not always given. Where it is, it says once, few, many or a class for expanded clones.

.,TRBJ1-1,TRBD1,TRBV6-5,CASRDRGRTEAFF,TGTGCCAGCAGAGACAGGGGTAGGACTGAAGCTTTCTTT
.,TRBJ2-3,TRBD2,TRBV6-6,CASSNRGSSSDTQYF,TGTGCCAGCAGTAACCGCGGGAGTAGTTCAGATACGCAGTATTTT
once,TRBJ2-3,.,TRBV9,CASSARDTQYF,TGTGCCAGCAGCGCTCGAGATACGCAGTATTTT
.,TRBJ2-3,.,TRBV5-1,CASSGARSSTDTQYF,TGCGCCAGCAGCGGCGCAAGATCGAGCACAGATACGCAGTATTTT
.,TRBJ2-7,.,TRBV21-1,CANSTNGTLSYEQYF,TGTGCCAACAGCACGAACGGGACCCTCTCCTACGAGCAGTACTTC
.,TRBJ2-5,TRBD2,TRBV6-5,CAIRGTSGAQETQYF,TGTGCCATCAGGGGGACTAGCGGGGCCCAAGAGACCCAGTACTTC
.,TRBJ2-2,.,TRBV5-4,CASSLALTGFGGELFF,TGTGCCAGCAGCTTGGCCTTGACAGGCTTCGGCGGGGAGCTGTTTTTT
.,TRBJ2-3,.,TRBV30,CALTLSSVADTQYF,TGTGCCTTGACCCTCTCTAGCGTAGCAGATACGCAGTATTTT
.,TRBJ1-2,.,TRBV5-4,CASSQNYGYTF,TGTGCCAGCAGCCAGAACTATGGCTACACCTTC
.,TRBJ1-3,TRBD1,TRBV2,CASSPQGQGVGSGNTIYF,TGTGCCAGCAGTCCCCAGGGACAGGGTGTTGGTTCTGGAAACACCATATATTTT
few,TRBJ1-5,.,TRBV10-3,CAISDWNQPQHF,TGTGCCATCAGTGACTGGAATCAGCCCCAGCATTTT
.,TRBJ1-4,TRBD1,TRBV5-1,CASSSGQGREKLFF,TGCGCCAGCAGCTCGGGACAGGGACGTGAAAAACTGTTTTTT
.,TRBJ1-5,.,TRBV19,CASSTDAQGYSNQPQHF,TGTGCCAGTAGTACCGACGCCCAGGGATATAGCAATCAGCCCCAGCATTTT
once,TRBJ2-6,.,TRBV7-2,CASSLRSSGSSGANVLTF,TGTGCCAGCAGCCTAAGATCATCAGGGTCCTCTGGGGCCAACGTCCTGACTTTC
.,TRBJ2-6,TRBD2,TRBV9,CASSVGLAGGSSGANVLTF,TGTGCCAGCAGCGTGGGACTAGCGGGAGGAAGCTCTGGGGCCAACGTCCTGACTTTC
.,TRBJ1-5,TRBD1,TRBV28,CASSSRQGSSNQPQHF,TGTGCCAGCAGTAGTAGACAGGGATCGAGCAATCAGCCCCAGCATTTT
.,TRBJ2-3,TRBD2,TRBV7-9,CASSLRGSGRSRADTQYF,TGTGCCAGCAGCTTAAGAGGTAGCGGGAGGTCTAGGGCCGATACGCAGTATTTT
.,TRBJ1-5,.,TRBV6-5,CASATGPNQPQHF,TGTGCCAGCGCCACAGGGCCGAATCAGCCCCAGCATTTT
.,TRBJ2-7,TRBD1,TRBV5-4,CASSLGGQEIYEQYF,TGTGCCAGCAGCTTGGGGGGACAGGAAATCTACGAGCAGTACTTC
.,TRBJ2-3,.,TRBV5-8,CASPSVAKTDTQYF,TGTGCCAGCCCTTCGGTAGCGAAAACAGATACGCAGTATTTT
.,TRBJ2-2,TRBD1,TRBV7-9,CASRSGRQGNGELFF,TGTGCCAGCAGGTCAGGAAGACAGGGAAACGGGGAGCTGTTTTTT
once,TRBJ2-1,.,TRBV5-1,CASSLEGRVSYNEQFF,TGCGCCAGCAGCTTGGAGGGGCGGGTCTCCTACAATGAGCAGTTCTTC
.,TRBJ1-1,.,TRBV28,CASSSQGRGVVTEAFF,TGTGCCAGCAGTTCTCAGGGGAGGGGGGTGGTCACTGAAGCTTTCTTT